This T cell receptor beta chain was captured in a study of shared clonotypes between healthy human individuals. General observations from the study: Approximately 5% was the fraction of naive CD4 clonotypes found shared across several donors. Deeper or shallower sequencing was expected to change how clonotypes are shared among donors. What naive subsets generally showed was a larger estimated richness than memory subsets showed.

To note about this clone: The antigen is unknown.

With V trimmed by 3 bases and J by 4 bases, 11 bases remained unmatched. The CDR3 extends over 17 amino acids. The V gene's germline CDR1 is LNHNV and CDR2 YYDKDF (reference sequence). Template for every sorted-subset replicate PCR totaled about 0.2 ug DNA, approximately 30,000 T cell genomes. Some clones are missing from TCRdb's copy, which holds only in-frame ones; the method was immunoSEQ multiplex PCR. The sample includes over 850,000 clones, roughly 74% of them seen just once. The rearrangement joins TRBV15 to TRBJ2-5; 10 nucleotides agree with TRBD2. The sequencing input was memory CD4+ T cells from PBMCs. Documented subset: CD45RA-negative fraction. The sequence was obtained from a man younger than 35 in good health. Some clones in this sample may be carry-over from other donors' samples. The CDR3 DNA follows: TGTGCCACCAGCAGGGCTAAACTAGCGGGATTGGGAGAGACCCAGTACTTC. As protein: CATSRAKLAGLGETQYF.